The TCR beta chain described here comes from a study of T cells in localized non-small cell lung cancer. The repertoire was sequenced with immunoSEQ multiplex PCR; TCRdb's copy has only in-frame clones and lacks some. The sample carries 30,000 to 45,000 clones, around nine tenths recorded once. Per germline, CDR1 SQVTM and CDR2 ANQGSEA. Trimming at V came to 5 bases and at J to 2 bases, leaving 5 bases not matched to a gene. The CDR3 spans 14 residues. The chain carries TRBV29-1 and TRBJ2-5, with 10 positions matching TRBD2. Source: peripheral blood, taken before any cancer treatment. The TCR sequence derives from a woman aged 40 to 75 with stage I lung adenocarcinoma. The CDR3 region has the DNA TGCAGCGTTCGCGATAGCGGGGGGCAAGAGACCCAGTACTTC. It yields the protein CSVRDSGGQETQYF.